This T cell receptor (beta chain) is drawn from a study of tissue T cells after allogeneic stem cell transplantation. The CDR3 runs to 12 residues. The germline V gene has CDR1 SGHND and CDR2 FRSKSL. Trimming removed 5 bases at V and 3 bases at J, with 8 bases between. A few counts support this clone. What it binds is not known. Mouse names are used for the genes. The read comes to an end 1 residue before the CDR3 does, leaving the germline J gene to fill in the end. This table comes from immunoSEQ multiplex PCR, and its TCRdb copy is limited to in-frame clones, with some not included. The repertoire holds 40,000 to 50,000 clones, with about three quarters as singletons. Whole-study results and caveats: In patients and mice, blood and spleen missed much of tissue repertoire.

The sequence came from a pool of C57BL/6 mice in good health. The sequenced material came from sorted cells pooled from one or two spleens. The chain recombines TRBV15 with TRBJ2-7; no definite D call. The covered CDR3 bases are TGTGCCAGCAGTCCCGGCAACTATGAACAGTAC. Amino acid sequence: CASSPGNYEQY. In full, the CDR3 reads CASSPGNYEQYF.